This TCR beta chain was retrieved from a study of radiation and T cells in renal cell carcinoma. Study-level findings and limits: Top tumor clonotypes rose in blood 2 weeks post-radiation, then contracted.

This CDR3 is 11 amino acids long. Trimming shortened V by 6 bases and J by 2 bases, and 5 bases separated the two germline ends. CDR1 LGHNT and CDR2 FRNRAP come from the germline V gene. Regarding this clone: Its target is not known.

The table came from immunoSEQ multiplex PCR; TCRdb's copy has only in-frame clones and leaves some out. The sample contains roughly 140,000 clones, over 80% of which appear only once. Time point here: blood 2 weeks post-SBRT. Treatment noted: 15 Gy SBRT to primary tumor, nephrectomy 4 weeks later. The gene calls are TRBV12-5 and TRBJ2-7, with D unresolved. This material consisted of blood, taken from a patient whose treatment included radiotherapy and nephrectomy. The receptor comes from a woman aged 45-59 years with renal cell carcinoma. The chain's CDR3 is CASGRAYEQYF. In DNA, the CDR3 is TGTGCTAGTGGCCGGGCCTACGAGCAGTACTTC. The whole variable domain, remainder taken from reference TRBV12-5 and TRBJ2-7, is DARVTQTPRHKVTEMGQEVTMRCQPILGHNTVFWYRQTMMQGLELLAYFRNRAPLDDSGMPKDRFSAEMPDATLATLKIQPSEPRDSAVYFCASGRAYEQYFGPGTRLTVT.